This entry lists 22 T cell receptor beta chains sequenced from one sample in a study of response to subunit inactivated influenza vaccine (dated by TCRdb to between 2018 and 2020). Libraries came from RT-PCR. Sequenced on an Illumina HiSeq 2500. TCRdb cleaned the public reads at Q25 with fastp, built clones with MiXCR and kept in-frame beta chains. Identical CDR3 protein sequences are pooled into one entry, listed with their most common genes and DNA. The sample table contains roughly 700,000 distinct CDR3 sequences; only one count was recorded for 15% to 18% of them. The biggest ten clones account for roughly 10% of the sample. The sample was PBMCs from blood, taken roughly 12 days after vaccination. All receptors come from a man over 45 who received an inactivated influenza vaccine. Donor details come from another sample of the same person, matched by shared clones.

This clonotype was seen a handful of times. This rearrangement joins TRBV4-2 to TRBJ2-7, with 7 bases aligning to TRBD1. Germline assignment: CDR1 LGHNA and CDR2 YNFKEQ. Germline trimming cut 0 bases from V and 3 bases from J; bases unmatched to any gene: 2. The CDR3 is made up of 14 amino acids. The CDR3 spells CASSQEQGNYEQYF. Written as DNA, the CDR3 is TGTGCCAGCAGCCAAGAACAGGGGAACTACGAGCAGTACTTC.

This clonotype was seen a few times. This chain links TRBV4-1 with TRBJ2-1; D possibly corresponds to TRBD2 (6 bases). The germline gives CDR1 MGHRA, CDR2 YSYEKL. The CDR3 extends over 15 amino acids. Trimming cost V 0 bases and J 8 bases, with 14 bases left between them. In DNA, the CDR3 is TGCGCCAGCAGCCAAGAATTGCTAGCGCGAGATGAGCAGTTCTTC. Its protein product is CASSQELLARDEQFF.

A few counts support this clonotype. The chain joins TRBV6-2 or TRBV6-3 to TRBJ2-1; TRBD2 agrees at 7 bases. With 5 bases clipped from V and 5 bases from J, the junction kept 15 bases outside the gene matches. Germline loops: CDR1 MNHEY, CDR2 SVGEGT. The CDR3 contains 17 residues. For the CDR3, the DNA is TGTGCCAGCAGTAAGTTTCGGGAGGTGCCCCTCAACAATGAGCAGTTCTTC. It codes for CASSKFREVPLNNEQFF.

The chain joins TRBV6-4 to TRBJ2-5; 7 nucleotides line up with TRBD1. The length of the CDR3 is 15 residues. Germline loops: CDR1 MRHNA, CDR2 SNTAGT. V lost 5 bases, J lost 4 bases, and 10 bases stayed unmatched. CDR3 coding DNA: TGTGCCAGCAGTACTAATGGGACAGTCCCAGAGACCCAGTACTTC. It encodes CASSTNGTVPETQYF.

This clonotype was seen repeatedly, ten times or more. The chain joins TRBV7-9 to TRBJ1-1, with D unresolved. V lost 3 bases, J lost 0 bases, and 8 bases lay in between. This CDR3 spans 14 amino acids. Germline V gives CDR1 SEHNR, CDR2 FQNEAQ (reference sequence). DNA of the CDR3: TGTGCCAGCAGCTTTGAACACTTGAACACTGAAGCTTTCTTT. Translated, it gives CASSFEHLNTEAFF.

The chain combines TRBV4-3 with TRBJ1-6; D gene uncertain. This CDR3 is 14 amino acids long. Per germline, CDR1 LGHNA and CDR2 YSLEER. The V end was cut by 0 bases, the J end by 5 bases, with 5 bases between. The CDR3 DNA is TGCGCCAGCAGCCAAGATCGGGATAATTCACCCCTCCACTTT. Protein product: CASSQDRDNSPLHF.

This chain connects TRBV5-1 to TRBJ2-2; possible D gene TRBD2, 6 bases. V lost 7 bases and J lost 1, with 14 bases in between. The CDR3 contains 15 residues. Germline V gene sequence: CDR1 SGHRS, CDR2 YFSETQ. Written as DNA, the CDR3 is TGCGCCAGCCGATTGACGGGGGAGAACACCGGGGAGCTGTTTTTT. This translates into CASRLTGENTGELFF.

The chain links TRBV6-5 to TRBJ1-2; D gene uncertain. From germline, CDR1 is MNHEY and CDR2 SVGAGI. The CDR3 contains 15 residues. Trimming pared 6 bases from V and 0 bases from J, leaving 14 bases between. This CDR3 reads CASSVSRPSNYGYTF. The DNA of the CDR3 is TGTGCCAGCAGCGTTTCTCGACCCTCTAACTATGGCTACACCTTC.

The V gene is TRBV4-3, the J gene TRBJ2-3; the D is unclear. This CDR3 contains 17 residues. The germline CDR1 and CDR2 sequences are LGHNA and YSLEER. V was clipped by 0 bases and J by 2 bases, with 15 bases between them. The CDR3 region is CASSQDSAIVYTDTQYF. CDR3 nucleotide sequence: TGCGCCAGCAGCCAAGATTCGGCAATTGTTTACACAGATACGCAGTATTTT.

The chain is built from TRBV10-3 and TRBJ2-1; D might be TRBD1 or TRBD2, each matching 5 bases. CDR1 and CDR2 (germline): ENHRY, SYGVKD. This CDR3 contains 12 residues. Trimming left V 4 bases short and J 8 bases short, with 9 bases between. The CDR3 is CAISAGRDEQFF. The CDR3, as DNA: TGTGCCATCAGTGCGGGGCGCGATGAGCAGTTCTTC.

The chain is built from TRBV5-1 and TRBJ1-4; no firm D call. The V gene lost 0 bases and the J gene lost 6 bases, with 15 bases spanning the gap. Germline V gene data show CDR1 as SGHRS and CDR2 as YFSETQ. The CDR3 runs to 16 residues. CDR3 nucleotide sequence: TGCGCCAGCAGCTTGGCTGCGGGCAGCCAAGATGAAAAACTGTTTTTT. Its protein is CASSLAAGSQDEKLFF.

This clonotype was seen repeatedly, ten times or more. The chain combines TRBV4-3 with TRBJ1-4; 9 positions match TRBD1. This CDR3 comprises 15 residues. Looked up from germline, CDR1 is LGHNA and CDR2 is YSLEER. Trimming cost V 1 base and J 8 bases; bases outside gene matches: 5. DNA of the CDR3: TGCGCCAGCAGCCAAGGAACAGGGGGCTTGGAAAAACTGTTTTTT. This codes for CASSQGTGGLEKLFF.

This clonotype was counted ten times or more. The chain links TRBV29-1 to TRBJ2-3; D gene ambiguous. V lost 5 bases and J lost 4, with 10 bases in between. From germline, CDR1 is SQVTM and CDR2 ANQGSEA. This CDR3 has 12 amino acids. The CDR3 sequence is CSVRSVADTQYF. The CDR3 coding sequence is TGCAGCGTTCGAAGCGTAGCAGATACGCAGTATTTT.

This rearrangement joins TRBV28 to TRBJ2-5; 7 bases line up with TRBD1. This CDR3 spans 12 amino acids. Germline V lookup: CDR1 MDHEN, CDR2 SYDVKM. The V segment lost 8 bases and the J segment 7 bases; nucleotides outside the gene matches: 7. The CDR3, as DNA: TGTGCCAGCGGGACAGCCCCAGTGACCCAGTACTTC. The encoded protein is CASGTAPVTQYF.

The chain employs TRBV28 and TRBJ2-7, with 16 bases lining up with TRBD2. Trimming cost V 5 bases and J 4 bases; bases outside gene matches: 11. Germline CDR1 is MDHEN and CDR2 is SYDVKM. The CDR3 is 18 residues long. The CDR3 DNA reads TGTGCCAGCAGTCCCGGGACTAGCGGGAGGGCCGGGTTTTACGAGCAGTACTTC. Translating it yields CASSPGTSGRAGFYEQYF.

This chain connects TRBV5-1 to TRBJ2-1; 10 bases fit TRBD2. The CDR3 consists of 14 residues. J gave up 10 bases and V 4 bases, and 8 bases lay outside the gene matches. CDR1 SGHRS and CDR2 YFSETQ come from the germline V gene. In DNA, the CDR3 is TGCGCCAGCAGCAGATTAGCGGGGGGCAGGGAGCAGTTCTTC. It codes for CASSRLAGGREQFF.

This clonotype was recorded at least ten times. The V gene is TRBV6-1, the J gene TRBJ2-7; D is undetermined. Trimming removed 4 bases at V and 3 bases at J, with 4 bases between. The CDR3 is 11 amino acids. Germline V CDR1 and CDR2: MNHNS, SASEGT. CDR3 coding DNA: TGTGCCAGCAGTGTAATCTACGAGCAGTACTTC. As protein: CASSVIYEQYF.

The V call is TRBV10-3, the J call TRBJ2-7; D is undetermined. V shed 5 bases and J shed 0 bases, with 11 bases lying between them. The CDR3 contains 14 residues. The germline gives CDR1 ENHRY, CDR2 SYGVKD. This CDR3 reads CAISPREHSYEQYF. In DNA form, the CDR3 reads TGTGCCATCAGTCCTAGGGAACACTCCTACGAGCAGTACTTC.

The rearrangement uses TRBV28 and TRBJ1-5; tentatively, D is TRBD1 (5 bases). Germline CDR1 and CDR2: MDHEN and SYDVKM. V was trimmed by 6 bases and J by 11 bases, leaving 23 bases between them. The CDR3 is 15 amino acids. In DNA form, the CDR3 reads TGTGCCAGCAGAGCCGATCCGGGCCCAGGGAGGGCCCAGCATTTT. Translated, it gives CASRADPGPGRAQHF.

A few counts support this clonotype. The chain joins TRBV5-1 to TRBJ2-7; 9 bases line up with TRBD1. The germline V gene has CDR1 SGHRS and CDR2 YFSETQ. The CDR3 has 14 amino acids. The V and J ends lost 3 bases and 6 bases, in that order; junction bases with no gene match: 7. The chain's CDR3 is CASSSRDRVVEQYF. The CDR3 DNA follows: TGCGCCAGCAGCTCCCGGGACAGGGTGGTCGAGCAGTACTTC.

V usage is TRBV10-3 and J usage is TRBJ2-5; D is ambiguous. There are 15 residues in the CDR3. Germline loops: CDR1 ENHRY, CDR2 SYGVKD. The V end was cut by 0 bases, the J end by 0 bases, with 8 bases between. The chain's CDR3 is CAISESTSYQETQYF. Here the CDR3 DNA reads TGTGCCATCAGTGAGTCGACGTCGTACCAAGAGACCCAGTACTTC.

This clonotype was found a few times. The J gene is TRBJ1-1, the V gene TRBV7-9; D gene uncertain. The CDR3 contains 15 residues. Germline CDR1 reads SEHNR; CDR2 reads FQNEAQ (reference sequence). V was cut by 5 bases and J by 0 bases, with 13 bases left in between. The CDR3 sequence is CASSHWADMNTEAFF. The CDR3 DNA is TGTGCCAGCAGCCATTGGGCCGATATGAACACTGAAGCTTTCTTT. Filled out from reference TRBV7-9 and TRBJ1-1, the complete variable domain reads DTGVSQNPRHKITKRGQNVTFRCDPISEHNRLYWYRQTLGQGPEFLTYFQNEAQLEKSRLLSDRFSAERPKGSFSTLEIQRTEQGDSAMYLCASSHWADMNTEAFFGQGTRLTVV.